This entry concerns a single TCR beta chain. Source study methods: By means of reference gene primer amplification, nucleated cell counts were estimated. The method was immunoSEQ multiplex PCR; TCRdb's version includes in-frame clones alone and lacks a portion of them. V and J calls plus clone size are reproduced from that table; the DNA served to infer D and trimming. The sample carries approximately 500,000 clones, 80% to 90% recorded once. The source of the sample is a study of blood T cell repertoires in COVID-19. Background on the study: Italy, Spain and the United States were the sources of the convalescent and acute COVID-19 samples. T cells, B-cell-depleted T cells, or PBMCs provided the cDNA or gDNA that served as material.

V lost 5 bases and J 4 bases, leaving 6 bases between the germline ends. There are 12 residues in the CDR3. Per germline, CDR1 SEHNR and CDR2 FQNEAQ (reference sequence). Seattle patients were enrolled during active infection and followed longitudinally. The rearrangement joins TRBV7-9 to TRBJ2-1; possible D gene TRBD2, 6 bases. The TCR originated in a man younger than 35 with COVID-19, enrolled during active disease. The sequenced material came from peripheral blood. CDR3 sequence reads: CASSREYNEQFF. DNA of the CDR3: TGTGCCAGCAGCCGGGAGTACAATGAGCAGTTCTTC.